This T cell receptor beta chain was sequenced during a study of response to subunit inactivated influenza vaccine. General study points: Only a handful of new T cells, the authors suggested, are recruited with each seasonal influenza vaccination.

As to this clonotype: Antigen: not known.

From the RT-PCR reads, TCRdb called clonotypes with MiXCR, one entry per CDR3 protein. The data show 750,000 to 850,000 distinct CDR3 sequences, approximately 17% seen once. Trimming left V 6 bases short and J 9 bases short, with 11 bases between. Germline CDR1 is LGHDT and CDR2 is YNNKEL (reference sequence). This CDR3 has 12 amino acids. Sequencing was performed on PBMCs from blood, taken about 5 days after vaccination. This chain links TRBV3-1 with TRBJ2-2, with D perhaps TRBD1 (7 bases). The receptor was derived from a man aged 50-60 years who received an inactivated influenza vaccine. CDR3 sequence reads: CASREGARELFF. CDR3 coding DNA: TGTGCCAGCAGGGAGGGGGCGAGGGAGCTGTTTTTT.